The T cell receptor beta chain described here comes from a study of T cells in Graves' hyperthyroidism and ophthalmopathy. This clonotype was counted once. This CDR3 spans 14 amino acids. The germline CDR1 and CDR2 sequences are SGHDT and YYEEEE. The V and J ends lost 4 bases and 2 bases respectively, with 12 bases between them. Researchers amplified the TCR beta CDR3 regions from RNA transcripts. TCR CDR3 regions were first amplified by RT-PCR with HTBI primers. TCRdb passed the multiplex PCR reads through MiXCR, listing each CDR3 protein once. The sample includes some 650,000 distinct CDR3 sequences, about a sixth of them seen just once.

The sequenced sample consisted of blood. This chain uses TRBV5-6 with TRBJ2-5; D gene uncertain. The receptor comes from a woman aged 40 to 55 with Graves' ophthalmopathy. In DNA, the CDR3 is TGTGCCAGCAGCCCATGGTCAGTTCAAGAGACCCAGTACTTC. Encoded protein: CASSPWSVQETQYF. The full variable domain, in which reference TRBV5-6 and TRBJ2-5 provide the parts outside the CDR3, is DAGVTQSPTHLIKTRGQQVTLRCSPKSGHDTVSWYQQALGQGPQFIFQYYEEEERQRGNFPDRFSGHQFPNYSSELNVNALLLGDSALYLCASSPWSVQETQYFGPGTRLLVL.